This passage covers 29 T cell receptor beta chains from one sample sequenced in a study of T cell responses to AZD1222 COVID-19 vaccine. Profiled with immunoSEQ multiplex PCR; TCRdb holds only in-frame clones, not every one. The sample has roughly 53,000 clones; approximately 84% are singletons. The sequencing here drew on peripheral blood, taken on day 0 of AZD1222 vaccination. Receptor source: an adult in good health.

This chain connects TRBV2 to TRBJ1-3; TRBD1 aligns across 8 bases. The CDR3 runs 16 residues. Germline V gene lookup returns CDR1 SNHLY and CDR2 FYNNEI. J gave up 3 bases and V 5 bases, and 9 bases lay outside the gene matches. Here the CDR3 DNA reads TGTGCCAGCAGTTCTCCCGGGACAGGCAGTGGAAACACCATATATTTT. It is translated as CASSSPGTGSGNTIYF.

The V gene is TRBV7-2, the J gene TRBJ2-1, with 9 nucleotides matching TRBD2. Germline CDR1 reads SGHTA; CDR2 reads FQGNSA. The CDR3 extends over 15 amino acids. Losses at the gene ends were 5 bases for V and 8 bases for J; bases not matched to a gene: 10. The CDR3 DNA is TGTGCCAGCAGCGAAGGCCCTAGCGGGGAACATGAGCAGTTCTTC. Translated, it gives CASSEGPSGEHEQFF.

The table lists this clone with many counts. The V call is TRBV7-2, the J call TRBJ1-1, with no clear D. The V end lost 1 base, the J end lost 1 base, and 10 bases lay between the germline ends. Germline V CDR1 and CDR2: SGHTA, FQGNSA. This CDR3 region has 15 residues. The CDR3 is CASSLVGLENTEAFF. The CDR3 region has the DNA TGTGCCAGCAGCTTAGTAGGCTTGGAGAACACTGAAGCTTTCTTT. The variable domain in full, completed from reference TRBV7-2 and TRBJ1-1, reads GAGVSQSPSNKVTEKGKDVELRCDPISGHTALYWYRQSLGQGLEFLIYFQGNSAPDKSGLPSDRFSAERTGGSVSTLTIQRTQQEDSAVYLCASSLVGLENTEAFFGQGTRLTVV.

V and J are TRBV5-1 and TRBJ2-5; TRBD2 agrees at 10 bases. J gave up 5 bases and V 3 bases, and 13 bases lay outside the gene matches. The CDR3 length is 17 residues. CDR1 is SGHRS, CDR2 YFSETQ, per germline. CDR3 protein: CASSSRPLAGETETQYF. The CDR3 nucleotides read TGCGCCAGCAGCTCGAGACCCCTAGCGGGAGAAACGGAGACCCAGTACTTC. Together with reference TRBV5-1 and TRBJ2-5, the CDR3 gives the full variable domain: KAGVTQTPRYLIKTRGQQVTLSCSPISGHRSVSWYQQTPGQGLQFLFEYFSETQRNKGNFPGRFSGRQFSNSRSEMNVSTLELGDSALYLCASSSRPLAGETETQYFGPGTRLLVL.

V and J are TRBV19 and TRBJ2-3, with D maybe TRBD1 (5 bases). V shed 6 bases and J shed 1 base, with 8 bases lying between them. Germline V gene lookup returns CDR1 LNHDA and CDR2 SQIVND (reference sequence). The CDR3 has 13 residues. CDR3 nucleotide sequence: TGTGCCAGTAGCAGACAGCGCACAGATACGCAGTATTTT. Its translation: CASSRQRTDTQYF.

The chain has TRBV27 and TRBJ1-6; D gene uncertain. CDR3 length: 15 amino acids. V was cut by 5 bases and J by 9 bases, with 17 bases left in between. Germline CDR1 is MNHEY and CDR2 is SMNVEV (reference sequence). The CDR3, as DNA: TGTGCCAGCAGTGCAACGGGTCGATCGGGTTCACCCCTCCACTTT. This translates into CASSATGRSGSPLHF.

This clone was detected once. The chain recombines TRBV3-1 (or the pseudogene TRBV3-2) with TRBJ2-2, with D unclear. The V end was cut by 4 bases, the J end by 4 bases, with 10 bases between. The CDR3 covers 14 residues. Germline values: CDR1 LGHDT, CDR2 YNNKEL (reference sequence). Written as DNA, the CDR3 is TGTGCCAGCAGCCTTGGGCTTGGCACCGGGGAGCTGTTTTTT. It specifies CASSLGLGTGELFF.

The V call is TRBV5-1, the J call TRBJ2-1; 9 bases fit TRBD2. The germline V gene encodes CDR1 SGHRS and CDR2 YFSETQ. The CDR3 runs to 14 residues. V lost 4 bases to trimming and J lost 9 bases; unmatched junction nucleotides: 8. CDR3 region: CASSELAGVSEQFF. CDR3 coding DNA: TGCGCCAGCAGCGAATTAGCGGGAGTGAGTGAGCAGTTCTTC.

The DNA for the CDR3 is TGTGCCAGTAGCCGGGACAATAATGAAAAACTGTTTTTT. It yields the protein CASSRDNNEKLFF. The V and J genes are TRBV19 and TRBJ1-4, with a weak D call TRBD1 (6 bases). Trimming shortened V by 6 bases and J by 4 bases, and 9 bases separated the two germline ends. This CDR3 region has 13 residues. Germline V gives CDR1 LNHDA, CDR2 SQIVND (reference sequence).

This clone turned up a few times. V usage is TRBV2 and J usage is TRBJ2-2; D remains unclear. CDR3 length equals 11 residues. Germline CDR1 and CDR2: SNHLY and FYNNEI. Trimming cost V 8 bases and J 6 bases, with 7 bases left between them. Here the CDR3 reads CASALAGELFF. The CDR3 nucleotides read TGTGCCAGCGCCCTCGCCGGGGAGCTGTTTTTT. Together with reference TRBV2 and TRBJ2-2, the CDR3 gives the full variable domain: EPEVTQTPSHQVTQMGQEVILRCVPISNHLYFYWYRQILGQKVEFLVSFYNNEISEKSEIFDDQFSVERPDGSNFTLKIRSTKLEDSAMYFCASALAGELFFGEGSRLTVL.

The V call is TRBV11-3, the J call TRBJ2-1, with D maybe TRBD2 (7 bases). Trimming shortened V by 4 bases and J by 13 bases, and 17 bases separated the two germline ends. CDR1 SGHNT and CDR2 YENEEA come from the germline V gene. The CDR3 runs to 13 residues. The CDR3 DNA is TGTGCCAGCAGCTCCCTAAGGGAGGGGGAACAGTTCTTC. This sequence encodes CASSSLREGEQFF.

This clone occurred a few times. The chain employs TRBV7-9 and TRBJ1-2; 9 bases agree with TRBD1. V was pared by 4 bases and J by 3 bases, with 9 bases of the junction left unmatched. The germline V gene encodes CDR1 SEHNR and CDR2 FQNEAQ (reference sequence). This CDR3 contains 16 residues. In DNA, the CDR3 is TGTGCCAGCAGCTCACATTCCGGGACAGGGTACTATGGCTACACCTTC. It is translated as CASSSHSGTGYYGYTF.

CDR3 bases: TGCAGTGCTAGTCATCCGGATTTAGCCAAAAACATTCAGTACTTC. This translates into CSASHPDLAKNIQYF. V usage is TRBV20-1 and J usage is TRBJ2-4; D gene unclear. The length of the CDR3 is 15 residues. The V and J ends lost 3 bases and 0 bases respectively, with 12 bases between them. Germline values: CDR1 DFQATT, CDR2 SNEGSKA (reference sequence).

The rearrangement uses TRBV7-2 and TRBJ2-5; 14 bases agree with TRBD2. Trimming at V came to 4 bases and at J to 5 bases, leaving 6 bases not matched to a gene. Germline CDR1 is SGHTA and CDR2 is FQGNSA. This CDR3 is built from 16 residues. The CDR3 bases are TGTGCCAGCAGCTCCGGGACTAGCGGGAGAGGTGAGACCCAGTACTTC. The encoded protein is CASSSGTSGRGETQYF.

This clone was seen only once. The chain combines TRBV29-1 with TRBJ1-2, with TRBD1 identical over 7 bases. Germline loops: CDR1 SQVTM, CDR2 ANQGSEA. V lost 7 bases to trimming and J lost 7 bases; unmatched junction nucleotides: 12. The CDR3 runs to 13 residues. CDR3 coding DNA: TGCAGCGCTGATCCGACAGGGCGATCTGGCTACACCTTC. Its translation is CSADPTGRSGYTF.

The chain is built from TRBV5-1 and TRBJ1-1, with D perhaps TRBD1 (6 bases). This CDR3 spans 15 amino acids. Germline V gene data show CDR1 as SGHRS and CDR2 as YFSETQ. The germline V and J ends were trimmed by 0 bases and 1 base, with 10 bases remaining between them. The CDR3 nucleotides are TGCGCCAGCAGCTTGGGATGGACAGAGAACACTGAAGCTTTCTTT. It encodes CASSLGWTENTEAFF.

The chain joins TRBV5-1 to TRBJ2-1; the match to TRBD2 covers 10 bases. The CDR3 is made up of 15 amino acids. J was trimmed by 9 bases and V by 0 bases; bases with no gene match: 6. The germline gives CDR1 SGHRS, CDR2 YFSETQ. CDR3 protein: CASSLDLAGEGEQFF. The CDR3 DNA reads as TGCGCCAGCAGCTTGGATCTAGCGGGAGAAGGTGAGCAGTTCTTC.

This sequence joins TRBV10-3 and TRBJ2-1; TRBD2 matches 15 bases. Unmatched junction bases numbered 2, after V lost 7 bases and J lost 7 bases. This CDR3 region has 14 residues. The V gene's germline CDR1 is ENHRY and CDR2 SYGVKD. The chain's CDR3 is CAIKGTSGGNEQFF. The CDR3 DNA sequence: TGTGCCATCAAAGGGACTAGCGGGGGGAATGAGCAGTTCTTC.

The V gene is TRBV7-2, the J gene TRBJ2-3; TRBD2 matches at 8 bases. The CDR3 length is 14 residues. Germline V gene sequence: CDR1 SGHTA, CDR2 FQGNSA. J lost 8 bases, V lost 4 bases, and 8 bases had no gene match. CDR3 sequence reads: CASSSSSAGATQYF. CDR3 in DNA: TGTGCCAGCAGCTCTAGTTCAGCGGGAGCTACGCAGTATTTT. The full variable domain, with the rest looked up from reference TRBV7-2 and TRBJ2-3, is GAGVSQSPSNKVTEKGKDVELRCDPISGHTALYWYRQSLGQGLEFLIYFQGNSAPDKSGLPSDRFSAERTGGSVSTLTIQRTQQEDSAVYLCASSSSSAGATQYFGPGTRLTVL.

This clone came up once. V is TRBV5-6 and J is TRBJ2-5; D call uncertain. In germline, CDR1 is SGHDT, CDR2 YYEEEE. The CDR3 covers 11 residues. Trimming cost V 3 bases and J 3 bases, with 3 bases left between them. For the CDR3, the DNA is TGTGCCAGCAGCTCTAAAGAGACCCAGTACTTC. This encodes CASSSKETQYF.

The V gene is TRBV29-1, the J gene TRBJ1-2, with 7 bases matching TRBD1. Trimming removed 5 bases from V and 8 bases from J; junction bases left unmatched: 11. CDR1 and CDR2 from the germline V gene are SQVTM and ANQGSEA. The length of the CDR3 is 13 residues. The CDR3: CSVLWGQGEGYTF. As DNA, the CDR3 is TGCAGCGTTCTTTGGGGGCAGGGGGAAGGCTACACCTTC.

V gene TRBV30 combines with J gene TRBJ1-2; TRBD1 might be the D (5 bases). Germline loops: CDR1 GTSNPN, CDR2 SVGIG (reference sequence). The ends were cut back, 3 bases at V and 9 bases at J, with 11 bases in the middle. The CDR3 loop spans 11 amino acids. CDR3 in DNA: TGTGCCTGGAGCTCAAGGGGAAGCTACACCTTC. Its protein product is CAWSSRGSYTF.

This rearrangement joins TRBV18 to TRBJ2-3; D is possibly TRBD2 (6 bases). Germline V gene lookup returns CDR1 KGHSH and CDR2 LQKENI. There are 16 residues in the CDR3. V lost 1 base and J lost 0, with 11 bases in between. The CDR3 sequence is CASSPLEGTSTDTQYF. The CDR3, as DNA: TGTGCCAGCTCACCACTGGAGGGAACTAGCACAGATACGCAGTATTTT.

This clone came up a few times. V usage is TRBV5-1 and J usage is TRBJ1-3, with TRBD1 matching 7 bases. Germline V gives CDR1 SGHRS, CDR2 YFSETQ. Unmatched junction bases numbered 3, after V lost 2 bases and J lost 4 bases. CDR3 length equals 14 residues. The CDR3 is CASSLGQEGNTIYF. CDR3 nucleotides: TGCGCCAGCAGCTTAGGACAGGAAGGAAACACCATATATTTT.

This clone appeared a few times. This sequence joins TRBV10-3 and TRBJ2-1, with 9 bases lining up with TRBD1. The CDR3 runs 17 residues. The ends lost 1 base at V and 2 bases at J; junction bases unmatched: 6. The germline V gene has CDR1 ENHRY and CDR2 SYGVKD. The CDR3 bases are TGTGCCATCAGTGAGTATAGGGGGACAGGGACCTACAATGAGCAGTTCTTC. This translates into CAISEYRGTGTYNEQFF.

The chain's CDR3 is CASSQLGGITSYEQYF. In DNA, the CDR3 is TGCGCCAGCAGCCAACTTGGGGGCATTACCTCCTACGAGCAGTACTTC. The chain carries TRBV4-1 and TRBJ2-7; perhaps TRBD1 as D (6 bases). V lost 2 bases to trimming and J lost 0 bases, with 14 bases between them. This CDR3 spans 16 amino acids. Looked up from germline, CDR1 is MGHRA and CDR2 is YSYEKL.

The chain recombines TRBV19 with TRBJ1-2; TRBD1 matches at 8 bases. This CDR3 is 14 amino acids long. V lost 7 bases to trimming and J lost 6 bases; unmatched junction nucleotides: 10. Germline V lookup: CDR1 LNHDA, CDR2 SQIVND (reference sequence). CDR3 DNA sequence: TGTGCCAGTATTCTAACGGACAGGGCTAATGGCTACACCTTC. It encodes CASILTDRANGYTF.

This sequence joins TRBV9 and TRBJ2-5; 14 positions agree with TRBD2. The CDR3 runs to 15 residues. CDR1 and CDR2 (germline): SGDLS, YYNGEE. The trim removed 3 bases at V and 5 bases at J, leaving 3 bases unmatched. The CDR3 loop is CASSGGLAGVETQYF. DNA of the CDR3: TGTGCCAGCAGCGGGGGACTAGCGGGAGTGGAGACCCAGTACTTC. Supplemented by reference TRBV9 and TRBJ2-5, the full variable domain reads DSGVTQTPKHLITATGQRVTLRCSPRSGDLSVYWYQQSLDQGLQFLIQYYNGEERAKGNILERFSAQQFPDLHSELNLSSLELGDSALYFCASSGGLAGVETQYFGPGTRLLVL.

This chain joins TRBV28 and TRBJ1-2, with 10 bases identical to TRBD1. This CDR3 is 15 amino acids long. V shed 2 bases, J shed 6 bases, and the junction held 6 bases outside the gene matches. Germline V gives CDR1 MDHEN, CDR2 SYDVKM. The CDR3 DNA follows: TGTGCCAGCAGTTTACCCGGGACAGGGGCCCATGGCTACACCTTC. It translates to CASSLPGTGAHGYTF.